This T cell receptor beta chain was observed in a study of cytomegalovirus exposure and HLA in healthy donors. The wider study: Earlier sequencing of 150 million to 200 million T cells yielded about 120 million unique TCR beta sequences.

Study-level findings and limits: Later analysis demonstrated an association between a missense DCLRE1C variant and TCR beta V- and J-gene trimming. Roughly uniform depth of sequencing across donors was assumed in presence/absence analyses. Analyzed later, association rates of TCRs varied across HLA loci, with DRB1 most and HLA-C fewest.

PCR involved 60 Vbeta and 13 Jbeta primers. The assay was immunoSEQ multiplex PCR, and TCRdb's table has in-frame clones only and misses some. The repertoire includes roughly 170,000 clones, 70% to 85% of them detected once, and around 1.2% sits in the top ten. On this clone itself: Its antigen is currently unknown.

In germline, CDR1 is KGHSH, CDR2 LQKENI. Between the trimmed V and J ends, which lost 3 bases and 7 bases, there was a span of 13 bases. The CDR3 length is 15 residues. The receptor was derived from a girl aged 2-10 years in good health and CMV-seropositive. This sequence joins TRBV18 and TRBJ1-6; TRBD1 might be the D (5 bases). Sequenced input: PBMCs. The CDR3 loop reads CASSPVKGANSPLHF. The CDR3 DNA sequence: TGTGCCAGCTCACCTGTTAAAGGGGCCAATTCACCCCTCCACTTT.